Following are 29 T cell receptor beta chains from one sample sequenced in a study of technical replicates of blood from a handful of donors. TCRdb keeps only in-frame clones here, not all; method: immunoSEQ multiplex PCR. The sample lists approximately 87,000 clones, 85% to 95% seen once, with around 0.26% in the top ten. Input material: T cells isolated from PBMCs. The receptors were sampled from a human donor in good health.

The chain couples TRBV19 to TRBJ2-7; TRBD2 matches at 11 bases. After removal of 9 bases from V and 5 bases from J, the junction contained 9 bases not matched to a gene. CDR1 is LNHDA, CDR2 SQIVND, per germline (reference sequence). CDR3 length: 14 residues. CDR3 nucleotides: TGTGCCAGCGGTCCTTCTAGCGGGAGGCACGAGCAGTACTTC. The encoded protein is CASGPSSGRHEQYF.

The J gene is TRBJ1-2, the V gene TRBV9; a possible D gene is TRBD1 (5 bases). This CDR3 comprises 16 residues. Germline CDR1 and CDR2: SGDLS and YYNGEE. The V end lost 4 bases, the J end lost 4 bases, and 20 bases lay between the germline ends. CDR3 in amino acids: CASSQSGPPGPYGYTF. DNA of the CDR3: TGTGCCAGCAGCCAATCAGGGCCTCCCGGGCCCTATGGCTACACCTTC.

V and J are TRBV19 and TRBJ2-7, with 10 bases matching TRBD2. Trimming cost V 6 bases and J 3 bases; bases outside gene matches: 17. Germline V gene sequence: CDR1 LNHDA, CDR2 SQIVND (reference sequence). The CDR3 runs 18 residues. CDR3 amino acids: CASRRKGTSAPDHYEQYF. The CDR3 region has the DNA TGTGCCAGTAGGAGAAAGGGGACTAGCGCTCCAGACCACTACGAGCAGTACTTC. The variable domain in full, completed from reference TRBV19 and TRBJ2-7, reads DGGITQSPKYLFRKEGQNVTLSCEQNLNHDAMYWYRQDPGQGLRLIYYSQIVNDFQKGDIAEGYSVSREKKESFPLTVTSAQKNPTAFYLCASRRKGTSAPDHYEQYFGPGTRLTVT.

This clone was observed a single time. This sequence joins TRBV2 and TRBJ2-5, with D tentatively TRBD1 (5 bases). The CDR3 has 14 residues. Deletions cut 6 bases from V and 4 bases from J, with 15 bases between. Germline CDR1 and CDR2: SNHLY and FYNNEI. CDR3 protein: CASRVQVSGETQYF. The CDR3, as DNA: TGTGCCAGCAGAGTACAGGTCTCGGGAGAGACCCAGTACTTC.

In DNA form, the CDR3 reads TGTGCCAGCACCAGGGACACCTCCACTGAAGCTTTCTTT. It translates to CASTRDTSTEAFF. The chain carries TRBV5-4 and TRBJ1-1, with D possibly being TRBD1 (6 bases). Per the germline V gene, CDR1 is SGHNT and CDR2 is YYREEE (reference sequence). This CDR3 has 13 amino acids. The germline V and J ends were trimmed by 6 bases and 4 bases, with 13 bases remaining between them.

The chain couples TRBV11-2 to TRBJ2-5; TRBD2 matches 14 bases. CDR1 is SGHAT and CDR2 is FQNNGV in the germline V gene. V dropped 5 bases and J dropped 5; count of bases not matched to a gene: 10. This CDR3 region has 17 residues. The DNA for the CDR3 is TGTGCCAGCAGCCAATGGACTAGCGGGGGGAAAGGGGAGACCCAGTACTTC. Amino acid sequence: CASSQWTSGGKGETQYF. The full variable domain, rest sourced from reference TRBV11-2 and TRBJ2-5, is EAGVAQSPRYKIIEKRQSVAFWCNPISGHATLYWYQQILGQGPKLLIQFQNNGVVDDSQLPKDRFSAERLKGVDSTLKIQPAKLEDSAVYLCASSQWTSGGKGETQYFGPGTRLLVL.

This chain joins TRBV7-8 and TRBJ2-1; D gene uncertain. The CDR3 spans 16 residues. Trimming shortened V by 5 bases and J by 3 bases, and 17 bases separated the two germline ends. In germline, CDR1 is SGHVS, CDR2 FQNEAQ. CDR3 sequence reads: CASSKERLPSYNEQFF. The CDR3 DNA sequence: TGTGCCAGCAGCAAGGAAAGACTTCCTAGCTACAATGAGCAGTTCTTC. The whole variable domain, remainder taken from reference TRBV7-8 and TRBJ2-1, is GAGVSQSPRYKVAKRGQDVALRCDPISGHVSLFWYQQALGQGPEFLTYFQNEAQLDKSGLPSDRFFAERPEGSVSTLKIQRTQQEDSAVYLCASSKERLPSYNEQFFGPGTRLTVL.

The chain has TRBV6-5 and TRBJ2-1; TRBD1 matches at 7 bases. The ends lost 5 bases at V and 3 bases at J; junction bases unmatched: 4. Germline V gives CDR1 MNHEY, CDR2 SVGAGI. The CDR3 has 14 amino acids. The CDR3 reads CASSPGTVYNEQFF. The CDR3 coding sequence is TGTGCCAGCAGTCCCGGGACAGTCTACAATGAGCAGTTCTTC.

The gene calls are TRBV19 and TRBJ2-3; tentatively, D is TRBD2 (5 bases). Germline V gene sequence: CDR1 LNHDA, CDR2 SQIVND (reference sequence). The CDR3 has 16 amino acids. V was cut by 9 bases and J by 2 bases, with 21 bases left in between. DNA for the CDR3: TGTGCCAGACCTGGGGTGGGAGAGAGGTACACAGATACGCAGTATTTT. It encodes CARPGVGERYTDTQYF.

V gene TRBV28 combines with J gene TRBJ2-3, with TRBD2 matching 7 bases. The ends lost 11 bases at V and 5 bases at J; junction bases unmatched: 10. CDR1 is MDHEN and CDR2 is SYDVKM in the germline V gene. The CDR3 is 13 residues long. The CDR3 DNA reads TGTGCCGGGGGGGAGAGTGGGGAAGATACGCAGTATTTT. It codes for CAGGESGEDTQYF.

The chain uses TRBV30 and TRBJ1-5; 11 nucleotides line up with TRBD1. This CDR3 comprises 16 residues. The trim removed 2 bases at V and 7 bases at J, leaving 10 bases unmatched. Germline CDR1 reads GTSNPN; CDR2 reads SVGIG (reference sequence). The CDR3 DNA reads as TGTGCCTGGAGTATGGGGGACAGGGGGGCCGGGCAGCCCCAGCATTTT. Amino acid sequence: CAWSMGDRGAGQPQHF.

The chain employs TRBV10-2 and TRBJ1-2; possible D gene TRBD1, 6 bases. Germline V CDR1 and CDR2: WSHSY, SAAADI. The germline V and J ends were trimmed by 0 bases and 8 bases, with 16 bases remaining between them. This CDR3 contains 15 residues. As DNA, the CDR3 is TGCGCCAGCAGTGAGTCAAGGTCCAGGGGTAACGGCTACACCTTC. Protein: CASSESRSRGNGYTF.

The chain links TRBV6-4 to TRBJ2-7, with no clear D. The V end was cut by 7 bases, the J end by 1 base, with 5 bases between. CDR3 length: 11 amino acids. In germline, CDR1 is MRHNA, CDR2 SNTAGT. CDR3 in amino acids: CASTGSYEQYF. DNA of the CDR3: TGTGCCAGCACAGGATCCTACGAGCAGTACTTC.

CDR3 DNA: TGCGCCAGCAGCCAAGTGTATAGCGGGGGCACAGATACGCAGTATTTT. Amino acid sequence: CASSQVYSGGTDTQYF. The V and J genes are TRBV4-1 and TRBJ2-3; 8 positions match TRBD2. The junction had 4 bases not matched to a gene; V was cut back by 1 base and J by 1 base. This CDR3 has 16 residues. CDR1 is MGHRA and CDR2 is YSYEKL in the germline V gene.

The J gene is TRBJ2-3, the V gene TRBV7-3; D possibly corresponds to TRBD1 (6 bases). Trimming stripped 4 bases from V and 1 base from J, with 15 bases between. This CDR3 is 16 amino acids long. Germline CDR1 SGHTA, CDR2 FQGTGA. CDR3 sequence: CASSSNLRGGTDTQYF. The CDR3 bases are TGTGCCAGCAGCTCGAACCTCAGGGGAGGCACAGATACGCAGTATTTT.

The chain couples TRBV7-9 to TRBJ2-7; D is undetermined. The CDR3 sequence is 14 residues long. Trimming removed 1 base from V and 1 base from J, with 8 bases in between. Germline CDR1 reads SEHNR; CDR2 reads FQNEAQ (reference sequence). In nucleotides, the CDR3 is TGTGCCAGCAGCTTAGACCCAGGTTCCTACGAGCAGTACTTC. This codes for CASSLDPGSYEQYF.

V and J are TRBV27 and TRBJ2-1, with 12 nucleotides matching TRBD2. This CDR3 contains 17 residues. Germline CDR1 reads MNHEY; CDR2 reads SMNVEV (reference sequence). J lost 5 bases, V lost 1 base, and 6 bases had no gene match. CDR3 loop: CASSLYWTSGDNNEQFF. CDR3 nucleotides: TGTGCCAGCAGTTTATACTGGACTAGCGGGGATAACAATGAGCAGTTCTTC.

This rearrangement joins TRBV11-2 to TRBJ2-2; the D gene is possibly TRBD1 (5 bases). Trimming left V 5 bases short and J 4 bases short, with 8 bases between. Germline CDR1 SGHAT, CDR2 FQNNGV. CDR3 size: 13 residues. CDR3 nucleotide sequence: TGTGCCAGCAGCCGACAGACCACCGGGGAGCTGTTTTTT. Amino acids: CASSRQTTGELFF.

This clone appeared a single time. The rearrangement links TRBV7-9 to TRBJ2-1; 7 bases align to TRBD2. J was trimmed by 0 bases and V by 6 bases; bases with no gene match: 2. The CDR3 has 14 residues. The germline V gene encodes CDR1 SEHNR and CDR2 FQNEAQ (reference sequence). Here the CDR3 DNA reads TGTGCCAGCAGGGGGGGGAGCTCCTACAATGAGCAGTTCTTC. The encoded protein is CASRGGSSYNEQFF.

The rearrangement joins TRBV28 to TRBJ2-5; the D gene is possibly TRBD2 (6 bases). Trimming cost V 2 bases and J 5 bases, with 9 bases left between them. The CDR3 contains 13 residues. Germline CDR1 and CDR2: MDHEN and SYDVKM. The DNA for the CDR3 is TGTGCCAGCAGTTTAGCCGGAGGGGAGACCCAGTACTTC. Amino acids: CASSLAGGETQYF.

This chain links TRBV30 with TRBJ1-1; a possible D gene is TRBD1 (5 bases). The germline CDR1 and CDR2 sequences are GTSNPN and SVGIG (reference sequence). The CDR3 contains 13 residues. Trimming stripped 0 bases from V and 0 bases from J, with 5 bases between. CDR3 sequence reads: CAWSVQVNTEAFF. Here the CDR3 DNA reads TGTGCCTGGAGTGTACAGGTGAACACTGAAGCTTTCTTT.

There are a few counts of this clone. The chain links TRBV19 to TRBJ2-1; 9 bases align to TRBD2. This CDR3 contains 15 residues. Per germline, CDR1 LNHDA and CDR2 SQIVND (reference sequence). Trimming removed 7 bases from V and 6 bases from J; junction bases left unmatched: 10. CDR3 loop: CASTGLASSTNEQFF. In nucleotides, the CDR3 is TGTGCCAGTACCGGACTAGCGTCATCGACCAATGAGCAGTTCTTC.

V is TRBV6-1 and J is TRBJ1-5, with D possibly being TRBD1 (5 bases). V lost 1 base, J lost 2 bases, and 12 bases lay in between. The CDR3 sequence is 16 residues long. Germline lookup yields CDR1 MNHNS and CDR2 SASEGT. The CDR3 is CASSEVRGRGNQPQHF. CDR3 bases: TGTGCCAGCAGTGAAGTGCGGGGGAGAGGCAATCAGCCCCAGCATTTT.

V usage is TRBV14 and J usage is TRBJ2-1, with TRBD2 identical over 7 bases. Germline V gives CDR1 SGHDN, CDR2 FVKESK. The CDR3 is 15 amino acids. Trimming removed 1 base from V and 5 bases from J; junction bases left unmatched: 5. CDR3 residues: CASSQAWGGNNEQFF. CDR3 nucleotide sequence: TGTGCCAGCAGCCAAGCGTGGGGGGGGAACAATGAGCAGTTCTTC.

J is TRBJ2-1 and V is TRBV4-2; 8 bases line up with TRBD2. Germline V gene data show CDR1 as LGHNA and CDR2 as YNFKEQ. J gave up 7 bases and V 5 bases, and 13 bases lay outside the gene matches. The length of the CDR3 is 16 residues. The CDR3 DNA sequence: TGTGCCAGCAGCACCCTCGGGGGGGCAAGGGAAAATGAGCAGTTCTTC. It yields the protein CASSTLGGARENEQFF.

V usage is TRBV5-1 and J usage is TRBJ2-3; no reliable D call. Trimming shortened V by 4 bases and J by 8 bases, and 14 bases separated the two germline ends. Germline CDR1 SGHRS, CDR2 YFSETQ. The CDR3 is made up of 13 amino acids. The DNA for the CDR3 is TGCGCCAGCAGCCGCGAATCATCAACTACGCAGTATTTT. Its translation: CASSRESSTTQYF. Combining the CDR3 with reference TRBV5-1 and TRBJ2-3 gives the whole variable domain KAGVTQTPRYLIKTRGQQVTLSCSPISGHRSVSWYQQTPGQGLQFLFEYFSETQRNKGNFPGRFSGRQFSNSRSEMNVSTLELGDSALYLCASSRESSTTQYFGPGTRLTVL.

V and J are TRBV5-1 and TRBJ2-7, with D possibly matching TRBD2 (5 bases). This CDR3 has 15 amino acids. In germline, CDR1 is SGHRS, CDR2 YFSETQ. The V end lost 2 bases, the J end lost 3 bases, and 15 bases lay between the germline ends. The CDR3 sequence is CASSFSIGEVYEQYF. CDR3 DNA sequence: TGCGCCAGCAGCTTTTCGATCGGGGAAGTCTACGAGCAGTACTTC. The whole variable domain, remainder taken from reference TRBV5-1 and TRBJ2-7, is KAGVTQTPRYLIKTRGQQVTLSCSPISGHRSVSWYQQTPGQGLQFLFEYFSETQRNKGNFPGRFSGRQFSNSRSEMNVSTLELGDSALYLCASSFSIGEVYEQYFGPGTRLTVT.

The chain couples TRBV10-3 to TRBJ1-5; D not certain. V was pared by 0 bases and J by 3 bases, with 12 bases between. CDR3 length equals 16 residues. Germline CDR1 is ENHRY and CDR2 is SYGVKD. In nucleotides, the CDR3 is TGTGCCATCAGTGAGTCTGGAGGGAGCGACAATCAGCCCCAGCATTTT. This codes for CAISESGGSDNQPQHF.

This chain joins TRBV2 and TRBJ1-4, with 7 bases that match TRBD1. There are 14 residues in the CDR3. CDR1 is SNHLY, CDR2 FYNNEI, per germline. V lost 6 bases to trimming and J lost 8 bases; unmatched junction nucleotides: 9. CDR3 DNA: TGTGCCAGCAGCCCGGTGGACAGGCAAGAAAAACTGTTTTTT. Its translation is CASSPVDRQEKLFF.